In its sample, the clone carrying this T cell receptor (beta chain) was seen once. The antigen is unknown. The J segment lost 7 bases and the V segment lost 6 bases, leaving 10 bases of the junction unmatched. The CDR3 spans 14 residues. CDR1 is MNHEY, CDR2 SVGAGI, per germline. This record comes from a study of cytomegalovirus exposure and HLA in healthy donors. Study-level points and caveats: A later analysis reportedly found fewer N-insertions in an Asian-associated ancestry cluster than the roughly 680-donor mean. Further analysis, carried out later, found HLA-associated TCR beta chains more clonally expanded than equally common other chains. The study listed about 150 cytomegalovirus-associated TCR beta chains. Apart from CMV serostatus, no immune exposure information was available.

PCR primers comprised 60 Vbeta and 13 Jbeta primers. This table comes from immunoSEQ multiplex PCR, and its TCRdb copy is limited to in-frame clones, with some not included. The data contain 200,000 to 250,000 clones, about three quarters of them singletons. The V and J genes are TRBV6-5 and TRBJ2-7; 9 bases agree with TRBD1. The receptor was derived from a man aged 35 to 55 in good health and CMV-seronegative. The sequenced sample was PBMCs. CDR3 DNA: TGTGCCAGCAGCCCCGGACAGGGGCCGCGGGAGCAGTACTTC. Its protein is CASSPGQGPREQYF.